Following are 28 T cell receptor beta chains from one sample sequenced in a study of OX40 agonist ivuxolimab in advanced cancers. Repertoires were generated with immunoSEQ multiplex PCR, while TCRdb's copy carries only in-frame clones and drops some. This table holds under 80,000 clones, 70% to 90% found once. This specimen consisted of CD4+ or CD8+ T cells sorted from blood, obtained in a trial of the OX40 agonist ivuxolimab. Receptors were obtained from an adult with an advanced solid tumor such as melanoma, head and neck, liver or kidney cancer.

J is TRBJ2-5 and V is TRBV9, with a weak D call TRBD2 (5 bases). Germline-derived CDR1 and CDR2 are SGDLS and YYNGEE. Trimming pared 6 bases from V and 7 bases from J, leaving 10 bases between. This CDR3 region has 11 residues. The CDR3 DNA reads as TGTGCCAGCACCGGTCGGGGGACCCAGTACTTC. It encodes CASTGRGTQYF.

The gene calls are TRBV9 and TRBJ2-2; 9 bases agree with TRBD1. The CDR3 is made up of 15 amino acids. CDR1 and CDR2 (germline): SGDLS, YYNGEE. The ends lost 9 bases at V and 3 bases at J; junction bases unmatched: 9. CDR3 sequence reads: CANEGQGLYTGELFF. In DNA form, the CDR3 reads TGTGCCAACGAGGGACAGGGATTGTACACCGGGGAGCTGTTTTTT.

The rearrangement joins TRBV4-2 to TRBJ2-3, with TRBD2 matching 9 bases. Germline CDR1 is LGHNA and CDR2 is YNFKEQ. Trimming at V came to 1 base and at J to 3 bases, leaving 11 bases not matched to a gene. The CDR3 is 18 residues long. The CDR3 spells CASSQAASGVFGTDTQYF. CDR3 in DNA: TGTGCCAGCAGCCAAGCCGCTAGCGGGGTGTTCGGTACAGATACGCAGTATTTT.

The table lists this clone with a count of one. The chain uses TRBV19 and TRBJ1-4; D gene ambiguous. The V end lost 1 base, the J end lost 7 bases, and 4 bases lay between the germline ends. CDR1 is LNHDA, CDR2 SQIVND, per germline (reference sequence). The length of the CDR3 is 12 residues. The CDR3 DNA reads as TGTGCCAGTAGTATAGGGACTGAAAAACTGTTTTTT. This encodes CASSIGTEKLFF.

The chain is built from TRBV6-5 and TRBJ2-3, with D maybe TRBD1 (6 bases). Between the trimmed V and J ends, which lost 4 bases and 6 bases, there was a span of 11 bases. The CDR3 spans 13 residues. Germline CDR1 reads MNHEY; CDR2 reads SVGAGI. CDR3 residues: CASSSGAGDTQYF. The CDR3 coding sequence is TGTGCCAGCAGTTCAGGGGCTGGGGATACGCAGTATTTT.

V gene TRBV11-2 combines with J gene TRBJ1-1; D is uncertain. Germline assignment: CDR1 SGHAT and CDR2 FQNNGV. This CDR3 is built from 13 residues. Between the trimmed V and J ends, which lost 0 bases and 7 bases, there was a span of 9 bases. In DNA form, the CDR3 reads TGTGCCAGCAGCTTAGATTTGATGAATGAAGCTTTCTTT. It yields the protein CASSLDLMNEAFF.

This chain uses TRBV19 with TRBJ1-1; 7 bases match TRBD1. J lost 4 bases, V lost 5 bases, and 4 bases had no gene match. The CDR3 spans 13 residues. The germline CDR1 and CDR2 sequences are LNHDA and SQIVND (reference sequence). The CDR3 bases are TGTGCCAGTAGTCCGACAGGGCGCACTGAAGCTTTCTTT. Translating gives CASSPTGRTEAFF. The full variable domain, in which reference TRBV19 and TRBJ1-1 provide the parts outside the CDR3, is DGGITQSPKYLFRKEGQNVTLSCEQNLNHDAMYWYRQDPGQGLRLIYYSQIVNDFQKGDIAEGYSVSREKKESFPLTVTSAQKNPTAFYLCASSPTGRTEAFFGQGTRLTVV.

This rearrangement joins TRBV5-1 to TRBJ1-2; D perhaps matches TRBD1 (5 bases). Germline V gives CDR1 SGHRS, CDR2 YFSETQ. V dropped 3 bases and J dropped 4 bases, with 25 bases sitting between them. The CDR3 contains 18 residues. CDR3 sequence reads: CASSYRVSPGRGSYGYTF. Here the CDR3 DNA reads TGCGCCAGCAGCTATCGGGTATCTCCGGGACGAGGGTCCTATGGCTACACCTTC.

This clone has a handful of counts. The V and J genes are TRBV6-5 and TRBJ2-1; D might be TRBD2 (6 bases). Germline V lookup: CDR1 MNHEY, CDR2 SVGAGI. V lost 11 bases to trimming and J lost 8 bases, with 19 bases between them. The CDR3 is 13 amino acids. The CDR3 reads CADADYWNDEQFF. The DNA for the CDR3 is TGTGCCGATGCGGACTACTGGAACGATGAGCAGTTCTTC.

The rearrangement uses TRBV28 and TRBJ1-6; 7 nucleotides align to TRBD1. Germline assignment: CDR1 MDHEN and CDR2 SYDVKM. This CDR3 spans 13 amino acids. With 7 bases clipped from V and 5 bases from J, the junction kept 2 bases outside the gene matches. DNA of the CDR3: TGTGCCAGCACCGGGACAGATAATTCACCCCTCCACTTT. Amino acid sequence: CASTGTDNSPLHF.

The chain links TRBV6-5 to TRBJ1-2, with D possibly matching TRBD1 (6 bases). The ends were cut back, 0 bases at V and 8 bases at J, with 13 bases in the middle. The CDR3 runs to 14 residues. Germline CDR1 MNHEY, CDR2 SVGAGI. CDR3 nucleotides: TGTGCCAGCAGTTACTCGGCTATAACAGGGGGCTACACCTTC. Its translation is CASSYSAITGGYTF.

The V and J genes are TRBV28 and TRBJ2-5, with 7 bases that match TRBD1. The ends lost 7 bases at V and 3 bases at J; junction bases unmatched: 8. Germline assignment: CDR1 MDHEN and CDR2 SYDVKM. This CDR3 is 14 amino acids long. The CDR3 DNA is TGTGCCAGCACCATAGGAGGACAGGAAGAGACCCAGTACTTC. Translating it yields CASTIGGQEETQYF.

This clone was seen only once. The rearrangement uses TRBV7-8 and TRBJ1-2; a weak D match, TRBD1 (5 bases). Trimming took off 5 bases at V and 4 bases at J, with 23 bases between the two ends. CDR3 size: 17 residues. Looked up from germline, CDR1 is SGHVS and CDR2 is FQNEAQ. DNA for the CDR3: TGTGCCAGCAGCACCCCGGGGGGGACCGACTTTATCTATGGCTACACCTTC. This translates into CASSTPGGTDFIYGYTF. Drawing the rest from reference TRBV7-8 and TRBJ1-2, the complete variable domain is GAGVSQSPRYKVAKRGQDVALRCDPISGHVSLFWYQQALGQGPEFLTYFQNEAQLDKSGLPSDRFFAERPEGSVSTLKIQRTQQEDSAVYLCASSTPGGTDFIYGYTFGSGTRLTVV.

The chain has TRBV29-1 and TRBJ1-1, with TRBD1 as a possible D gene (6 bases). The CDR3 has 14 amino acids. Germline V gives CDR1 SQVTM, CDR2 ANQGSEA. V lost 5 bases to trimming and J lost 3 bases, with 16 bases between them. The CDR3 DNA follows: TGCAGCGTTACGAGGGGGGCGCAGGACACTGAAGCTTTCTTT. Translated: CSVTRGAQDTEAFF. The complete variable domain, with remaining parts taken from reference TRBV29-1 and TRBJ1-1, reads SAVISQKPSRDICQRGTSLTIQCQVDSQVTMMFWYRQQPGQSLTLIATANQGSEATYESGFVIDKFPISRPNLTFSTLTVSNMSPEDSSIYLCSVTRGAQDTEAFFGQGTRLTVV.

The chain couples TRBV28 to TRBJ1-1; no clear D. The CDR3 has 12 amino acids. Germline lookup yields CDR1 MDHEN and CDR2 SYDVKM. Trimming took 4 bases from V and 2 from J, leaving 5 bases between them. CDR3 in DNA: TGTGCCAGCAGTTCCAGCAACACTGAAGCTTTCTTT. Translated: CASSSSNTEAFF.

This sequence joins TRBV6-6 and TRBJ2-1; the D gene is possibly TRBD2 (6 bases). The V and J ends lost 7 bases and 7 bases respectively, with 14 bases between them. The CDR3 has 13 residues. CDR1 and CDR2 from the germline V gene are MNHNY and SVGAGI (reference sequence). As DNA, the CDR3 is TGTGCCAGCAAACCAGCGGGTGGTAATGAGCAGTTCTTC. It specifies CASKPAGGNEQFF.

The chain is built from TRBV7-8 and TRBJ1-2; 12 positions agree with TRBD1. Germline CDR1 reads SGHVS; CDR2 reads FQNEAQ. The CDR3 is 17 residues long. With V trimmed by 5 bases and J by 3 bases, 10 bases remained unmatched. The CDR3 nucleotides are TGTGCCAGCAGCGCAACCGGGACAGGGGGCGCCTACTATGGCTACACCTTC. As protein: CASSATGTGGAYYGYTF.

The rearrangement links TRBV28 to TRBJ2-1; 7 nucleotides line up with TRBD1. From germline, CDR1 is MDHEN and CDR2 SYDVKM. This CDR3 has 13 amino acids. V lost 7 bases and J lost 5; bases outside the gene matches: 5. The CDR3 coding sequence is TGTGCCAGCAAAGACAGGGCAAACAATGAGCAGTTCTTC. Its protein product is CASKDRANNEQFF.

The rearrangement links TRBV7-2 to TRBJ2-1; 12 bases agree with TRBD2. V lost 1 base, J lost 10 bases, and 8 bases stayed unmatched. This CDR3 is 16 amino acids long. The germline V gene encodes CDR1 SGHTA and CDR2 FQGNSA. The CDR3 region is CASSLDGLAGRREQFF. The CDR3 DNA reads as TGTGCCAGCAGCTTAGACGGACTAGCGGGACGGAGAGAGCAGTTCTTC.

The J gene is TRBJ2-2, the V gene TRBV6-5; no definite D call. Germline V lookup: CDR1 MNHEY, CDR2 SVGAGI. The CDR3 length is 15 residues. Deletions cut 2 bases from V and 2 bases from J, with 9 bases between. This CDR3 is CASSYTDTNTGELFF. CDR3 nucleotide sequence: TGTGCCAGCAGTTACACAGACACAAACACCGGGGAGCTGTTTTTT.

This clone occurred a few times. The chain joins TRBV30 to TRBJ2-1; 8 positions match TRBD2. This CDR3 is built from 12 residues. After removal of 2 bases from V and 7 bases from J, the junction contained 1 base not matched to a gene. Looked up from germline, CDR1 is GTSNPN and CDR2 is SVGIG (reference sequence). DNA of the CDR3: TGTGCCTGGAGTCGCGGGAGGAATGAGCAGTTCTTC. Translating gives CAWSRGRNEQFF.

This CDR3 reads CASSQVRQMGGYTF. The CDR3 DNA is TGTGCCAGCAGCCAAGTACGTCAGATGGGCGGCTACACCTTC. The chain joins TRBV14 to TRBJ1-2; D not certain. The length of the CDR3 is 14 residues. Germline V gene lookup returns CDR1 SGHDN and CDR2 FVKESK. Trimming stripped 1 base from V and 8 bases from J, with 14 bases between.

The genes are TRBV30 and TRBJ2-7; TRBD1 might be the D (6 bases). The germline V gene has CDR1 GTSNPN and CDR2 SVGIG (reference sequence). The CDR3 sequence is 14 residues long. Between the trimmed V and J ends, which lost 0 bases and 5 bases, there was a span of 14 bases. This CDR3 reads CAWSVSRTENEQYF. The CDR3 DNA sequence: TGTGCCTGGAGTGTTTCGCGGACAGAAAACGAGCAGTACTTC.

V is TRBV5-1 and J is TRBJ2-7; 8 bases align to TRBD2. The CDR3 spans 16 residues. CDR1 is SGHRS, CDR2 YFSETQ, per germline. Trimming removed 0 bases from V and 5 bases from J; junction bases left unmatched: 10. Here the CDR3 DNA reads TGCGCCAGCAGCTTGGATGGGAGAGCGGGAGCAGACGAGCAGTACTTC. Translation gives CASSLDGRAGADEQYF.

The chain carries TRBV28 and TRBJ1-4, with D unclear. Germline V CDR1 and CDR2: MDHEN, SYDVKM. V gave up 5 bases and J gave up 0 bases, with 7 bases separating them. This CDR3 is 14 amino acids long. The CDR3 bases are TGTGCCAGCAGTCAGCTTGCAACTAATGAAAAACTGTTTTTT. As protein: CASSQLATNEKLFF.

CDR3 nucleotides: TGTGCCAGCAGCTCCAGGGGGCACCAAGAGACCCAGTACTTC. Translating it yields CASSSRGHQETQYF. The chain joins TRBV11-1 to TRBJ2-5, with TRBD1 matching over 8 bases. The CDR3 totals 14 residues. Germline V gene data show CDR1 as SGHAT and CDR2 as FQDESV (reference sequence). J was trimmed by 0 bases and V by 4 bases; bases with no gene match: 1.

The chain joins TRBV5-1 to TRBJ1-2, with 11 nucleotides matching TRBD1. The germline V gene has CDR1 SGHRS and CDR2 YFSETQ. V shed 3 bases and J 8 bases; nucleotides not matched to a gene: 9. The CDR3 totals 15 residues. The CDR3 is CASSWAGQGAGGYTF. The CDR3 region has the DNA TGCGCCAGCAGCTGGGCAGGACAGGGGGCGGGCGGCTACACCTTC.

The chain couples TRBV7-9 to TRBJ2-7; D gene unclear. Germline assignment: CDR1 SEHNR and CDR2 FQNEAQ (reference sequence). Trimming cost V 5 bases and J 0 bases, with 11 bases left between them. The CDR3 is 14 residues long. CDR3 loop: CASSPAPSSYEQYF. In DNA form, the CDR3 reads TGTGCCAGCAGCCCCGCCCCAAGCTCCTACGAGCAGTACTTC.